Following are 21 T cell receptor beta chains from one sample sequenced in a study of blood T cell repertoires in COVID-19. Sequencing used immunoSEQ multiplex PCR; TCRdb keeps in-frame clones, though not all of them. The sample lists a few hundred thousand clones; roughly nine tenths were seen once. The material sequenced was peripheral blood. The source of these receptors is a woman in her thirties or forties who had recovered from COVID-19.

The V and J genes are TRBV5-1 and TRBJ2-1; 8 nucleotides agree with TRBD2. V was clipped by 6 bases and J by 1 base; unmatched bases: 9. CDR1 is SGHRS and CDR2 is YFSETQ in the germline V gene. This CDR3 has 16 residues. CDR3: CASTRRGTSSYNEQFF. The CDR3 region has the DNA TGCGCCAGCACCCGACGGGGGACTAGTTCCTACAATGAGCAGTTCTTC.

The CDR3 DNA is TGCGCCAGCAGCTTACAACCGGGACTAGCGGGAGGGGGAGATACGCAGTATTTT. Its protein product is CASSLQPGLAGGGDTQYF. The genes are TRBV5-1 and TRBJ2-3; TRBD2 aligns across 16 bases. CDR3 length: 18 amino acids. Germline trimming cut 2 bases from V and 5 bases from J; bases unmatched to any gene: 8. Germline values: CDR1 SGHRS, CDR2 YFSETQ.

This sequence joins TRBV13 and TRBJ2-2; no firm D call. The V end was cut by 5 bases, the J end by 4 bases, with 5 bases between. CDR1 and CDR2 (germline): PRHDT, FYEKMQ (reference sequence). This CDR3 contains 12 residues. CDR3 in DNA: TGTGCCAGCAGCCTCTCCACCGGGGAGCTGTTTTTT. Translating it yields CASSLSTGELFF.

J is TRBJ2-5 and V is TRBV9; possibly TRBD2 for D (6 bases). Germline loops: CDR1 SGDLS, CDR2 YYNGEE. Trimming pared 3 bases from V and 4 bases from J, leaving 13 bases between. The CDR3 consists of 14 residues. The CDR3, as DNA: TGTGCCAGCAGCGAGAGATGGGGAGGAGAGACCCAGTACTTC. Its protein product is CASSERWGGETQYF. Filled out from reference TRBV9 and TRBJ2-5, the complete variable domain reads DSGVTQTPKHLITATGQRVTLRCSPRSGDLSVYWYQQSLDQGLQFLIQYYNGEERAKGNILERFSAQQFPDLHSELNLSSLELGDSALYFCASSERWGGETQYFGPGTRLLVL.

The rearrangement links TRBV5-6 to TRBJ1-1; 12 bases are shared with TRBD1. Germline V gene lookup returns CDR1 SGHDT and CDR2 YYEEEE. The V gene end was trimmed by 6 bases and the J gene end by 5 bases; junction bases not matched to a gene: 11. The CDR3 has 16 residues. The chain's CDR3 is CASTLPGQGAGTEAFF. As DNA, the CDR3 is TGTGCCAGCACCTTACCGGGACAGGGGGCTGGGACTGAAGCTTTCTTT.

The chain combines TRBV10-1 with TRBJ1-5; 8 bases align to TRBD1. V dropped 1 base and J dropped 5; count of bases not matched to a gene: 4. CDR1 and CDR2 (germline): WNHNN, SYGVQD (reference sequence). This CDR3 comprises 15 residues. For the CDR3, the DNA is TGCGCCAGCAGTGAGTATTCAGGGGGCGATCAGCCCCAGCATTTT. Protein: CASSEYSGGDQPQHF.

V usage is TRBV27 and J usage is TRBJ1-5; D is uncertain. The CDR3 totals 13 residues. Germline loops: CDR1 MNHEY, CDR2 SMNVEV (reference sequence). Trimming took off 2 bases at V and 5 bases at J, with 7 bases between the two ends. For the CDR3, the DNA is TGTGCCAGCAGTTTACTGGCTGATCAGCCCCAGCATTTT. Translation gives CASSLLADQPQHF.

The J gene is TRBJ2-1, the V gene TRBV24-1; 9 positions match TRBD1. This CDR3 comprises 17 residues. V was clipped by 2 bases and J by 8 bases; unmatched bases: 12. The V gene's germline CDR1 is KGHDR and CDR2 SFDVKD. CDR3 DNA sequence: TGTGCCACCAGTGATTGGGGGGGACAGGGAAGGCACGATGAGCAGTTCTTC. Its translation is CATSDWGGQGRHDEQFF.

The chain employs TRBV24-1 and TRBJ1-2; 8 nucleotides match TRBD1. Germline V gene sequence: CDR1 KGHDR, CDR2 SFDVKD. Trimming at V came to 6 bases and at J to 7 bases, leaving 6 bases not matched to a gene. This CDR3 is built from 13 residues. In DNA form, the CDR3 reads TGTGCCACCAGTCCCCGGGACAGGTCTGGCTACACCTTC. Amino acid sequence: CATSPRDRSGYTF.

The chain combines TRBV10-3 with TRBJ1-6; D gene uncertain. Germline CDR1 ENHRY, CDR2 SYGVKD. The CDR3 extends over 15 amino acids. Trimming removed 11 bases from V and 1 base from J, with 15 bases in between. CDR3 sequence (DNA): TGTGCCGTGGGCGCCGGGGTATCCTATAATTCACCCCTCCACTTT. This encodes CAVGAGVSYNSPLHF.

This clone has a handful of counts. The chain couples TRBV2 to TRBJ2-2; TRBD2 matches at 9 bases. Germline lookup yields CDR1 SNHLY and CDR2 FYNNEI. Germline trimming cut 6 bases from V and 0 bases from J; bases unmatched to any gene: 2. There are 15 residues in the CDR3. In DNA form, the CDR3 reads TGTGCCAGCAGCGCTAGCGGGACGAACACCGGGGAGCTGTTTTTT. This translates into CASSASGTNTGELFF.

The V call is TRBV5-4, the J call TRBJ2-1; the match to TRBD2 covers 8 bases. In germline, CDR1 is SGHNT, CDR2 YYREEE (reference sequence). J was trimmed by 4 bases and V by 0 bases; bases with no gene match: 6. This CDR3 is 16 amino acids long. CDR3 residues: CASSLEQRERYNEQFF. The CDR3 bases are TGTGCCAGCAGCTTGGAGCAGCGGGAGCGGTACAATGAGCAGTTCTTC.

The chain joins TRBV3-1 (or the pseudogene TRBV3-2) to TRBJ1-6, with D possibly matching TRBD1 (6 bases). The CDR3 spans 14 residues. Germline V gene data show CDR1 as LGHDT and CDR2 as YNNKEL (reference sequence). Trimming shortened V by 0 bases and J by 13 bases, and 13 bases separated the two germline ends. The CDR3 DNA reads TGTGCCAGCAGCCAAGATCGGGGCAGGGGTCCCCTCCACTTT. This gives the protein CASSQDRGRGPLHF.

This chain uses TRBV29-1 with TRBJ2-7; 8 bases fit TRBD2. Germline CDR1 SQVTM, CDR2 ANQGSEA. The CDR3 has 13 amino acids. V shed 3 bases, J shed 1 base, and the junction held 2 bases outside the gene matches. As DNA, the CDR3 is TGCAGCGTTGACACTAGCGGTTCCTACGAGCAGTACTTC. This sequence encodes CSVDTSGSYEQYF.

This chain uses TRBV5-1 with TRBJ2-3; TRBD2 aligns across 7 bases. Per the germline V gene, CDR1 is SGHRS and CDR2 is YFSETQ. V lost 0 bases, J lost 6 bases, and 10 bases stayed unmatched. The CDR3 sequence is 16 residues long. DNA for the CDR3: TGCGCCAGCAGCTTGGATTTGCGGGAGTTATCGGATACGCAGTATTTT. It specifies CASSLDLRELSDTQYF.

J is TRBJ2-2 and V is TRBV9; TRBD2 might be the D (5 bases). This CDR3 is 12 amino acids long. Germline V gives CDR1 SGDLS, CDR2 YYNGEE. V lost 5 bases and J lost 3, with 5 bases in between. The CDR3 DNA reads TGTGCCAGCAGGAGGGACACCGGGGAGCTGTTTTTT. Translation gives CASRRDTGELFF.

The rearrangement uses TRBV7-9 and TRBJ2-5, with 8 positions matching TRBD2. The V and J ends lost 5 bases and 1 base, in that order; junction bases with no gene match: 9. The CDR3 consists of 16 residues. Germline CDR1 is SEHNR and CDR2 is FQNEAQ (reference sequence). CDR3: CASSPRGLAGQETQYF. As DNA, the CDR3 is TGTGCCAGCAGCCCCCGGGGGCTAGCGGGCCAAGAGACCCAGTACTTC.

V and J are TRBV3-1 (or the pseudogene TRBV3-2) and TRBJ1-1, with D hard to call. This CDR3 is built from 14 residues. Trimming took off 0 bases at V and 4 bases at J, with 9 bases between the two ends. The germline CDR1 and CDR2 sequences are LGHDT and YNNKEL (reference sequence). CDR3 nucleotide sequence: TGTGCCAGCAGCCAAGATGTATCGAGCACTGAAGCTTTCTTT. Protein: CASSQDVSSTEAFF.

This clone was detected once. The chain uses TRBV28 and TRBJ1-6; TRBD1 might be the D (6 bases). This CDR3 is 14 amino acids long. Germline CDR1 reads MDHEN; CDR2 reads SYDVKM. Trimming took 6 bases from V and 7 from J, leaving 13 bases between them. The CDR3 bases are TGTGCCAGCAGAGTACAGGGTGAGAATTCACCCCTCCACTTT. Translation gives CASRVQGENSPLHF.

The V gene is TRBV18, the J gene TRBJ1-5; TRBD1 agrees at 7 bases. The ends lost 5 bases at V and 0 bases at J; junction bases unmatched: 16. The CDR3 is 19 residues long. CDR1 KGHSH and CDR2 LQKENI come from the germline V gene. CDR3 amino acids: CASSEGGQSLPSSNQPQHF. The CDR3 bases are TGTGCCAGCTCAGAGGGGGGACAGTCCCTCCCTTCTAGCAATCAGCCCCAGCATTTT.

This clone was counted a few times. V and J are TRBV19 and TRBJ1-6; the match to TRBD1 covers 9 bases. V shed 7 bases and J 7 bases; nucleotides not matched to a gene: 2. From germline, CDR1 is LNHDA and CDR2 SQIVND (reference sequence). CDR3 size: 13 residues. CDR3 sequence (DNA): TGTGCCAGTAAACAGGGGGCAAATTCACCCCTCCACTTT. As protein: CASKQGANSPLHF.